The 13 T cell receptor beta chains below all came from one sample that was sequenced in a study of regulatory T cells in long-lasting Graves disease. Documented time point: newly diagnosed GD, antithyroid drugs for less than 3 months. There was RNA extracted from PBMCs, and the TCR library was made from it. Building of the TCR beta libraries involved iRepertoire HTBI primers and Arm-PCR of CDR3 regions. TCRdb re-called the multiplex PCR reads with MiXCR, one entry per CDR3 protein. The sample contains 600,000 to 650,000 distinct CDR3 sequences, 15% to 20% of which appear only once. Separately, the same data were catalogued under a study of T cells in Graves' hyperthyroidism and ophthalmopathy.

The sample was peripheral blood mononuclear cells (PBMCs), taken at new diagnosis, from a patient treated with antithyroid drugs. Receptor source: a woman between 25 and 40 years old with Graves disease.

This clonotype was observed many times. In DNA form, the CDR3 reads TGTGCCAGCAGCTTCGGGCTAGCGGACTACAATGAGCAGTTCTTC. Translating gives CASSFGLADYNEQFF. This chain joins TRBV7-9 and TRBJ2-1; 7 bases match TRBD2. This CDR3 comprises 15 residues. V gave up 3 bases and J gave up 3 bases; unmatched junction bases: 5. Germline CDR1 SEHNR, CDR2 FQNEAQ (reference sequence).

Only a few counts were recorded for this clonotype. J is TRBJ1-2 and V is TRBV10-3, with D perhaps TRBD1 (5 bases). There are 14 residues in the CDR3. Between the trimmed V and J ends, which lost 9 bases and 2 bases, there was a span of 16 bases. Looked up from germline, CDR1 is ENHRY and CDR2 is SYGVKD. This CDR3 is CAIGAMGSNYGYTF. The CDR3, as DNA: TGTGCCATAGGGGCCATGGGGAGCAACTATGGCTACACCTTC.

The rearrangement joins TRBV28 to TRBJ1-6; no reliable D call. The germline gives CDR1 MDHEN, CDR2 SYDVKM. Trimming cost V 6 bases and J 11 bases, with 11 bases left between them. CDR3 size: 12 residues. The CDR3 region has the DNA TGTGCCAGCAGGGAGAGCCGTCCACCCCTCCACTTT. This sequence encodes CASRESRPPLHF.

This clonotype was recorded many times. The CDR3 region has the DNA TGTGCCAGCAAATACCCCGGGCCCTGGTACAATGAGCAGTTCTTC. Translating gives CASKYPGPWYNEQFF. This chain joins TRBV7-2 and TRBJ2-1; D uncertain. The CDR3 is 15 amino acids. Trimming removed 7 bases at V and 4 bases at J, with 17 bases between. CDR1 SGHTA and CDR2 FQGNSA come from the germline V gene.

With respect to this clonotype: This is likely an artifact of a read error, given a far larger clone one base away. The chain couples TRBV15 to TRBJ2-1; a weak D match, TRBD1 (6 bases). Per the germline V gene, CDR1 is LNHNV and CDR2 is YYDKDF (reference sequence). There are 13 residues in the CDR3. CDR3 in amino acids: CATSRDQGYEQFF. The CDR3 DNA reads as TGTGCCACCAGCCGAGATCAGGGGTACGAGCAGTTCTTC.

The genes are TRBV29-1 and TRBJ2-2; D gene ambiguous. The V and J ends lost 7 bases and 2 bases respectively, with 11 bases between them. Germline CDR1 reads SQVTM; CDR2 reads ANQGSEA. The CDR3 extends over 13 amino acids. The CDR3 bases are TGCAGCGCCGAAGGCATTAACACCGGGGAGCTGTTTTTT. Translated: CSAEGINTGELFF.

The rearrangement uses TRBV11-2 and TRBJ2-1, with 10 bases matching TRBD2. There are 16 residues in the CDR3. Germline CDR1 SGHAT, CDR2 FQNNGV. The V and J ends lost 4 bases and 3 bases, in that order; junction bases with no gene match: 6. The CDR3 is CASSSLAGGFYNEQFF. The DNA of the CDR3 is TGTGCCAGCAGCTCCTTAGCGGGGGGATTCTACAATGAGCAGTTCTTC.

V usage is TRBV18 and J usage is TRBJ1-1; D gene uncertain. CDR1 and CDR2 (germline): KGHSH, LQKENI. The CDR3 contains 12 residues. Trimming removed 8 bases from V and 7 bases from J, with 14 bases in between. CDR3 sequence (DNA): TGTGCCAGCCACCCGGAGCGTTATGAAGCTTTCTTT. Protein sequence: CASHPERYEAFF.

The CDR3 region has the DNA TGTGCCAGTAGTGGACGGGCAGGGGAGCGTCCCTCCTACGAGCAGTACTTC. Translated: CASSGRAGERPSYEQYF. This chain links TRBV19 with TRBJ2-7; tentatively, D is TRBD1 (6 bases). Germline V gives CDR1 LNHDA, CDR2 SQIVND (reference sequence). The V end was cut by 5 bases, the J end by 0 bases, with 20 bases between. The CDR3 is 17 amino acids.

This clonotype was seen ten or more times. Written as DNA, the CDR3 is TGCAGTGCTAGACCCCTACAGCCTACTAATGAAAAACTGTTTTTT. It yields the protein CSARPLQPTNEKLFF. This chain connects TRBV20-1 to TRBJ1-4; no reliable D call. This CDR3 has 15 residues. CDR1 is DFQATT, CDR2 SNEGSKA, per germline (reference sequence). The V and J ends lost 2 bases and 2 bases respectively, with 12 bases between them.

This clonotype was seen many times. This chain joins TRBV15 and TRBJ1-5, with TRBD1 identical over 7 bases. From germline, CDR1 is LNHNV and CDR2 YYDKDF (reference sequence). There are 15 residues in the CDR3. The V gene end was trimmed by 3 bases and the J gene end by 3 bases; junction bases not matched to a gene: 5. The CDR3 region is CATSSPGQLNQPQHF. CDR3 DNA sequence: TGTGCCACCAGCAGTCCGGGACAGCTCAATCAGCCCCAGCATTTT.

This clonotype came up many times. The chain has TRBV16 and TRBJ2-7; possibly TRBD1 for D (5 bases). CDR3 length: 12 residues. The germline V and J ends were trimmed by 6 bases and 2 bases, with 8 bases remaining between them. CDR1 and CDR2 (germline): KGHSY, FQNENV. CDR3 nucleotides: TGTGCCAGCAGTCGACAGACCTACGAGCAGTACTTC. It specifies CASSRQTYEQYF.

This clonotype came up a few times. J is TRBJ2-7 and V is TRBV5-1, with D possibly matching TRBD1 (5 bases). Germline values: CDR1 SGHRS, CDR2 YFSETQ. Between the trimmed V and J ends, which lost 9 bases and 6 bases, there was a span of 19 bases. This CDR3 contains 13 residues. CDR3 region: CATADSSNSEQYF. The DNA of the CDR3 is TGCGCCACCGCCGACAGTTCTAACTCCGAGCAGTACTTC.